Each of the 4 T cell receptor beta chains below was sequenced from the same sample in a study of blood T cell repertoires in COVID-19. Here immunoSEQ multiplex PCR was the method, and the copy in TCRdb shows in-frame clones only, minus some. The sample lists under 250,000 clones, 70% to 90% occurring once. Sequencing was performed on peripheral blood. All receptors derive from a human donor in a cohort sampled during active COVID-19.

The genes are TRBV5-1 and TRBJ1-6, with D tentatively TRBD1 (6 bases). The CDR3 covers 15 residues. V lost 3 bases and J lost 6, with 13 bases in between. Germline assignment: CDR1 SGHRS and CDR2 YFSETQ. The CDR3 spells CASSWEQGVNSPLHF. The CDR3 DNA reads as TGCGCCAGCAGCTGGGAACAGGGAGTTAATTCACCCCTCCACTTT. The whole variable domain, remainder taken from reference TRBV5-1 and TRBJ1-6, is KAGVTQTPRYLIKTRGQQVTLSCSPISGHRSVSWYQQTPGQGLQFLFEYFSETQRNKGNFPGRFSGRQFSNSRSEMNVSTLELGDSALYLCASSWEQGVNSPLHFGNGTRLTVT.

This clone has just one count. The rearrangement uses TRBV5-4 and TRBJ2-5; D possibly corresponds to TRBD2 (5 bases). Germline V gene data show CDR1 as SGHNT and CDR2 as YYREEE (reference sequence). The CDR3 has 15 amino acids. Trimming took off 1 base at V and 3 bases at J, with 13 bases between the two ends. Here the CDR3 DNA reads TGTGCCAGCAGCTTGCAAGCGGTTCAAGAAGAGACCCAGTACTTC. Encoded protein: CASSLQAVQEETQYF.

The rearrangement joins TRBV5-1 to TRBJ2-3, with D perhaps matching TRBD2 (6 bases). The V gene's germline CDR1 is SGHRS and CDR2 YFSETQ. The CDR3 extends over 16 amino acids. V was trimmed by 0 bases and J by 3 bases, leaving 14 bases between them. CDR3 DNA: TGCGCCAGCAGCTTGGAGGGGACTGTGGGGACAGATACGCAGTATTTT. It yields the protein CASSLEGTVGTDTQYF.

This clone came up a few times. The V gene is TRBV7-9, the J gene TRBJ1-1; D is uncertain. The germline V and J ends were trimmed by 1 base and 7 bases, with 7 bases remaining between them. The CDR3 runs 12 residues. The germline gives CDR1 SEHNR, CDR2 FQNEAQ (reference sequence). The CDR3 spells CASSLGGNEAFF. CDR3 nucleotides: TGTGCCAGCAGCTTAGGAGGGAATGAAGCTTTCTTT.